The T cell receptor beta chain described here comes from a study of preoperative IRX-2 immunotherapy in early breast cancer (dated by TCRdb to about 2019). To prepare the library, the immunoSEQ multiplex PCR assay was applied. What TCRdb holds here is the immuneACCESS table cut down to in-frame rearrangements. Part of the clones is not present; checked against another copy, under half of the missing clones reflect an unresolved V gene, and the others are unexplained. Within this sample are some 11,000 clones, with 65% to 90% of them counted one time only. The ten biggest clones cover more than 5% of the sample. About this clone itself: The antigen this receptor binds is unknown. No base quality information exists; no much larger clone differs at one position.

What the treatment or condition label conveys for this sample: preoperative locoregional IRX-2 cytokine immunotherapy. The samples were obtained from a phase Ib study that tested preoperative, locoregional IRX-2 cytokine immunotherapy meant to prime immune responses. Before surgery, IRX-2 was given to the donors, who were patients with early-stage breast cancer. Germline trimming amounts to 3 bases on V and 7 bases on J, with 7 as the count of junction bases outside the gene matches. The CDR3 runs 16 residues from the cysteine to the phenylalanine. The only DNA kept is the CDR3, 48 bases in frame from the first base. The germline V gene (reference sequence) supplies CDR1 LNHDA and CDR2 SQIVND.

The rearrangement joined TRBV19 to TRBJ1-5; 12 junctional bases match TRBD1. The material was lymph node tissue, obtained before IRX-2 immunotherapy. This clonotype was obtained from a human donor with breast cancer. The DNA reads TGTGCCAGTAGTATTGGGGGGACAGGGGGCCGGCAGCCCCAGCATTTT. It codes for CASSIGGTGGRQPQHF.